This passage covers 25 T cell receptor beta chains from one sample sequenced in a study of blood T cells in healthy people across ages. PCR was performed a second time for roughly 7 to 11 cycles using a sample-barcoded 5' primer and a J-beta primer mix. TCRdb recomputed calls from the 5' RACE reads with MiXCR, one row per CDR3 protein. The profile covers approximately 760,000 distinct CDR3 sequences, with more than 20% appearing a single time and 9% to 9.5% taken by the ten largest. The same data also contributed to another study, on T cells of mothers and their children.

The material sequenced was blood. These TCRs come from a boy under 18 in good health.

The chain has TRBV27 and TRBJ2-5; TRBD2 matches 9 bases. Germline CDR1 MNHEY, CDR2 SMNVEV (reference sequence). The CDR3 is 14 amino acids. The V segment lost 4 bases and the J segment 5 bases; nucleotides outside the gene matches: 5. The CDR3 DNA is TGTGCCAGCAGTTCTGAGAGCGGGAGGGAGACCCAGTACTTC. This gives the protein CASSSESGRETQYF.

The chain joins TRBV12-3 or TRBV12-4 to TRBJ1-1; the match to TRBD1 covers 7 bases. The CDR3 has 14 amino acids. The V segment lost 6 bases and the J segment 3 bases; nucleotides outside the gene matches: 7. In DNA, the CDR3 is TGTGCCAGCAGCCGAGGACAGGCGGACACTGAAGCTTTCTTT. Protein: CASSRGQADTEAFF.

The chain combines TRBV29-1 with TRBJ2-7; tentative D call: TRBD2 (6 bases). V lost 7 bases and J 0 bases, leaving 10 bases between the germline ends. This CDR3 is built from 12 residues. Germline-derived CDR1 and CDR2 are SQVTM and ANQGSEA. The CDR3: CSGRGSSYEQYF. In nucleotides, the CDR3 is TGCAGCGGACGGGGGAGCTCCTACGAGCAGTACTTC.

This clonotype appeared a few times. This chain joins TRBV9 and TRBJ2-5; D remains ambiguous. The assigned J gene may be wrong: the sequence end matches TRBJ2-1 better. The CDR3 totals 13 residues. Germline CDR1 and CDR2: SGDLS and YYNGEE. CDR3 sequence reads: CASSAHITQEQFF. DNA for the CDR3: TGTGCCAGCAGCGCCCATATCACACAAGAGCAGTTCTTC.

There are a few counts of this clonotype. The CDR3 DNA reads as TGCAGTGCTATAGCGGGTGCGACAGATACGCAGTATTTT. Translating gives CSAIAGATDTQYF. This chain joins TRBV20-1 and TRBJ2-3; TRBD2 agrees at 7 bases. The CDR3 contains 13 residues. V gave up 4 bases and J gave up 3 bases; unmatched junction bases: 4. The germline V gene has CDR1 DFQATT and CDR2 SNEGSKA (reference sequence).

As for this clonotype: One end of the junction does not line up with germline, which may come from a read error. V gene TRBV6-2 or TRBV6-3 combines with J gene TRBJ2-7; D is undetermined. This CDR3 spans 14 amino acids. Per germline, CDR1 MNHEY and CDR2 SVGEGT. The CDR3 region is CASSYSIFETSRTF. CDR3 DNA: TGTGCCAGCAGTTACTCGATTTTCGAGACGAGCCGGACCTTC.

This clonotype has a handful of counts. CDR3 region: CSVAGGDGGYEQYF. The DNA for the CDR3 is TGCAGCGTTGCAGGGGGGGACGGAGGCTACGAGCAGTACTTC. The gene calls are TRBV29-1 and TRBJ2-7; D is possibly TRBD1 or TRBD2 (7 bases each). The germline gives CDR1 SQVTM, CDR2 ANQGSEA. This CDR3 has 14 residues. V lost 4 bases and J lost 3, with 16 bases in between.

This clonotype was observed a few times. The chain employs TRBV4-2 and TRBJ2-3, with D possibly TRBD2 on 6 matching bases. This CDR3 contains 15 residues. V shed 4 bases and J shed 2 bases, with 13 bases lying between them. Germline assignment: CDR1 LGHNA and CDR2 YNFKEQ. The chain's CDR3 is CASSPGGAFTDTQYF. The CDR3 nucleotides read TGTGCCAGCAGCCCGGGCGGGGCCTTCACAGATACGCAGTATTTT.

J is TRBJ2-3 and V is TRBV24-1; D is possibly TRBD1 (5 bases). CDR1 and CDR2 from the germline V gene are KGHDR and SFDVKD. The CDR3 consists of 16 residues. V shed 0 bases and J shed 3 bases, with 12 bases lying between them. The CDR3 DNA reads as TGTGCCACCAGTGATTTGCCAGGGTTGACAACAGATACGCAGTATTTT. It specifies CATSDLPGLTTDTQYF.

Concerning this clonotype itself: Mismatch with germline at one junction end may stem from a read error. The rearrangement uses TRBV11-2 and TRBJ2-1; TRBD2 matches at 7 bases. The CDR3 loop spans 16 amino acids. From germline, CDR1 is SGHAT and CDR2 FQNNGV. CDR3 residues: CGSSGAGSGAYNEQFF. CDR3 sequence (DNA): TGTGGCAGCAGCGGGGCGGGCAGCGGTGCCTACAATGAGCAGTTCTTC.

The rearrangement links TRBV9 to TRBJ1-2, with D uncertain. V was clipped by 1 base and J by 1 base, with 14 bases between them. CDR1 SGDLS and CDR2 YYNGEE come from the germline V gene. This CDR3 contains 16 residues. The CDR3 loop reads CASSVSPAGGNYGYTF. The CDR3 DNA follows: TGTGCCAGCAGCGTAAGTCCGGCAGGCGGTAACTATGGCTACACCTTC.

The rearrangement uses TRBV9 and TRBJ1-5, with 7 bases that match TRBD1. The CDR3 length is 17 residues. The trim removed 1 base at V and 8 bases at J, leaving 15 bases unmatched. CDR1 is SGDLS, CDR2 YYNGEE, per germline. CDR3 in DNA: TGTGCCAGCAGCGTATATGGGGAGGCGCATACAGGGGAGCCCCAGCATTTT. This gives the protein CASSVYGEAHTGEPQHF.

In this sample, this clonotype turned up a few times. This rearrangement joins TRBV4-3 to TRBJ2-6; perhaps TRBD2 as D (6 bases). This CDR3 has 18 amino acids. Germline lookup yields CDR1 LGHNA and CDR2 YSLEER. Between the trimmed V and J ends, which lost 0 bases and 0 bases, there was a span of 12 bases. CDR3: CASSQDPVGGSGANVLTF. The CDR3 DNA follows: TGCGCCAGCAGCCAAGATCCTGTGGGGGGCTCTGGGGCCAACGTCCTGACTTTC.

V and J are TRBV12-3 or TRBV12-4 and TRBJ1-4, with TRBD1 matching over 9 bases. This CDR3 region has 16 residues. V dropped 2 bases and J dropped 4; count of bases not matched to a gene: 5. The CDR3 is CASSLRLGQGNEKLFF. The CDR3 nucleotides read TGTGCCAGCAGTTTAAGGCTGGGACAGGGTAATGAAAAACTGTTTTTT.

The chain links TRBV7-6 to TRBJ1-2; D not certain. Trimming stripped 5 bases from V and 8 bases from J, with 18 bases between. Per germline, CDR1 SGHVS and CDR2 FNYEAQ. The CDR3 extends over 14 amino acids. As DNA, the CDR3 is TGTGCCAGCAGCCCAGACCAGTCCGGCCGGGGCTACACCTTC. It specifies CASSPDQSGRGYTF.

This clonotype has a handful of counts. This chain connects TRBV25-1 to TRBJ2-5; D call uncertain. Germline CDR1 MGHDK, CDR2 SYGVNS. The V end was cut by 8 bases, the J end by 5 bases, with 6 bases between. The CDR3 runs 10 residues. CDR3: CASQAETQYF. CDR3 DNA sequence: TGTGCCAGCCAAGCGGAGACCCAGTACTTC.

The CDR3 nucleotides read TGCAGTGCCTCACCCTGGAAGGCGGCACTCACAGATACGCAGTATTTT. Translating it yields CSASPWKAALTDTQYF. V and J are TRBV20-1 and TRBJ2-3; D is ambiguous. Germline CDR1 DFQATT, CDR2 SNEGSKA (reference sequence). V lost 6 bases to trimming and J lost 2 bases, with 21 bases between them. The CDR3 spans 16 residues.

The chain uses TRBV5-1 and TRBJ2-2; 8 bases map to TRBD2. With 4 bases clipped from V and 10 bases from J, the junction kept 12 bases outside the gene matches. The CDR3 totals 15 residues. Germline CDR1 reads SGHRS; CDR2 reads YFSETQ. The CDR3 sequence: CASSPAGEEPPELFF. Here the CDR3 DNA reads TGCGCCAGCAGCCCAGCGGGAGAGGAACCCCCGGAGCTGTTTTTT.

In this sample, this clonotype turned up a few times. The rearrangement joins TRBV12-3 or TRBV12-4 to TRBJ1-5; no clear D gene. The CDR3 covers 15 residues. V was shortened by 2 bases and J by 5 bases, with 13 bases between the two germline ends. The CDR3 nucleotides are TGTGCCAGCAGTTTAAGGTCAGAGAAGGATCAGCCCCAGCATTTT. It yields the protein CASSLRSEKDQPQHF.

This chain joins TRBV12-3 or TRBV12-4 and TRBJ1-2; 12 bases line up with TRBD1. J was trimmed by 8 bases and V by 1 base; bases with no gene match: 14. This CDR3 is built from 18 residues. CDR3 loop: CASSLVITGTGGEEGYTF. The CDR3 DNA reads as TGTGCCAGCAGTTTAGTGATAACCGGGACAGGGGGCGAAGAAGGCTACACCTTC.

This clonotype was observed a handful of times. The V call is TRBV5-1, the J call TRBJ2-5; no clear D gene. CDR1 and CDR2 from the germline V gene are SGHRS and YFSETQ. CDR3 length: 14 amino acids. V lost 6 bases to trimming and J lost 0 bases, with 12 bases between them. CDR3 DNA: TGCGCCAGCAAAGCCCGGGTCCACCAAGAGACCCAGTACTTC. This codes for CASKARVHQETQYF.

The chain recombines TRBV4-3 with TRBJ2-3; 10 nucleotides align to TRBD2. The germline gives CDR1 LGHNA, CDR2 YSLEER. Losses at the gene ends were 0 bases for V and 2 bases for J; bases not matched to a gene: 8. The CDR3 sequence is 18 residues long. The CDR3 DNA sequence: TGCGCCAGCAGCCAAGATGGGCTAGCGGGGGCCACCACAGATACGCAGTATTTT. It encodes CASSQDGLAGATTDTQYF.

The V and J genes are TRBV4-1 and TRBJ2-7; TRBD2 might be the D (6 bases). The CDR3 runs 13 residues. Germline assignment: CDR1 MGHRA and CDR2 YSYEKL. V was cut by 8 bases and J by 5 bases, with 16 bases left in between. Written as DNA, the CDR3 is TGCGCCAGCTCGAGGGAGGACGAGGACGAGCAGTACTTC. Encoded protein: CASSREDEDEQYF.

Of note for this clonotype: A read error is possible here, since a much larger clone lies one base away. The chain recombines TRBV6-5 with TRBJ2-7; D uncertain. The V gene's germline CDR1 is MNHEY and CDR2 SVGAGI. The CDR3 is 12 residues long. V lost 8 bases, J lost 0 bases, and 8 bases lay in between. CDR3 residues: CASGYSSYEQYF. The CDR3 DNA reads TGTGCCAGCGGGTACAGCTCCTACGAGCAGTACTTC.

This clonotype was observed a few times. The CDR3 sequence is CASSLFGLAGGNEQFF. DNA for the CDR3: TGTGCCAGCAGCTTATTTGGGCTAGCGGGTGGGAATGAGCAGTTCTTC. The chain links TRBV11-2 to TRBJ2-1, with TRBD2 matching over 8 bases. The CDR3 totals 16 residues. V lost 2 bases and J lost 7; bases outside the gene matches: 10. Germline V lookup: CDR1 SGHAT, CDR2 FQNNGV.